The 17 T cell receptor beta chains below all came from one sample that was sequenced in a study of blood T cell repertoires in COVID-19. Sequencing was performed with immunoSEQ multiplex PCR; in TCRdb, only in-frame clones are kept and a portion is missing. The sample includes hundreds of thousands of clones, about nine tenths seen only once; the top ten take 7.3%. Sample: peripheral blood. The receptors were sampled from a woman between 70 and 85 years old with COVID-19, enrolled during active disease.

The chain employs TRBV19 and TRBJ1-1; D is perhaps TRBD1 (6 bases). CDR1 is LNHDA and CDR2 is SQIVND in the germline V gene (reference sequence). The V and J ends lost 3 bases and 4 bases respectively, with 12 bases between them. This CDR3 is built from 14 residues. The CDR3 here is CASSIGRGVTEAFF. The CDR3 DNA follows: TGTGCCAGTAGTATTGGCAGGGGAGTCACTGAAGCTTTCTTT.

This clone was detected only a few times. The chain combines TRBV4-1 with TRBJ1-1; D is unresolved. The CDR3 consists of 13 residues. With 0 bases removed from V and 5 bases from J, the gap between germline ends came to 7 bases. Germline V gene sequence: CDR1 MGHRA, CDR2 YSYEKL. In nucleotides, the CDR3 is TGCGCCAGCAGCCAAGACCCGTCTACTGAAGCTTTCTTT. Protein sequence: CASSQDPSTEAFF.

This chain uses TRBV4-3 with TRBJ1-2; 11 bases agree with TRBD1. In germline, CDR1 is LGHNA, CDR2 YSLEER. The CDR3 sequence is 16 residues long. V lost 0 bases and J lost 4; bases outside the gene matches: 4. The CDR3 DNA reads TGCGCCAGCAGCCAAGACGGACAGGGGGCATCCTATGGCTACACCTTC. Its translation is CASSQDGQGASYGYTF.

J is TRBJ2-5 and V is TRBV25-1; TRBD1 agrees at 8 bases. In germline, CDR1 is MGHDK, CDR2 SYGVNS. V lost 3 bases and J lost 4; bases outside the gene matches: 4. CDR3 length: 14 amino acids. This chain's CDR3 is CASSETGVRETQYF. The CDR3 DNA reads TGTGCCAGCAGTGAGACAGGGGTTCGAGAGACCCAGTACTTC.

V gene TRBV6-5 combines with J gene TRBJ2-7; TRBD2 agrees at 7 bases. CDR3 length: 13 residues. V trimming: 7 bases; J trimming: 1 base; junction bases outside the gene matches: 4. Per the germline V gene, CDR1 is MNHEY and CDR2 is SVGAGI. CDR3 in DNA: TGTGCCAGCAAGCGGGGATGGTCCTACGAGCAGTACTTC. Amino acids: CASKRGWSYEQYF.

This sequence joins TRBV3-1 (or the pseudogene TRBV3-2) and TRBJ2-3; 8 nucleotides match TRBD2. Germline CDR1 LGHDT, CDR2 YNNKEL (reference sequence). The length of the CDR3 is 14 residues. V lost 3 bases, J lost 4 bases, and 3 bases stayed unmatched. The CDR3 nucleotides are TGTGCCAGCAGCCAGACTAGCGTCCCAGATACGCAGTATTTT. Its translation: CASSQTSVPDTQYF.

V gene TRBV2 combines with J gene TRBJ1-5; 7 bases match TRBD1. Germline CDR1 is SNHLY and CDR2 is FYNNEI. This CDR3 is built from 15 residues. The V segment lost 5 bases and the J segment 1 base; nucleotides outside the gene matches: 5. The CDR3 region has the DNA TGTGCCAGCAGTACCTCCAGGGGGAGCAATCAGCCCCAGCATTTT. This encodes CASSTSRGSNQPQHF.

The chain uses TRBV7-2 and TRBJ1-3; possible D gene TRBD1, 5 bases. The germline gives CDR1 SGHTA, CDR2 FQGNSA. This CDR3 contains 15 residues. V dropped 3 bases and J dropped 2 bases, with 11 bases sitting between them. This CDR3 reads CASSFGGLAGNTIYF. The CDR3 DNA is TGTGCCAGCAGCTTCGGGGGGTTAGCTGGAAACACCATATATTTT.

The rearrangement uses TRBV24-1 and TRBJ2-3; possible D gene TRBD2, 7 bases. Between the trimmed V and J ends, which lost 3 bases and 3 bases, there was a span of 15 bases. The CDR3 totals 16 residues. CDR1 is KGHDR, CDR2 SFDVKD, per germline. For the CDR3, the DNA is TGTGCCACCAGTGATCCGGGGGAGGGGGTGACAGATACGCAGTATTTT. Its protein is CATSDPGEGVTDTQYF.

As concerns this clone: A junction boundary mismatches the germline segment, possibly from a read error. This chain uses TRBV6-1 with TRBJ1-2, with 7 positions matching TRBD1. Germline-derived CDR1 and CDR2 are MNHNS and SASEGT. This CDR3 is built from 18 residues. The CDR3 here is CASSEAVTGTDFNNGYTF. In nucleotides, the CDR3 is TGTGCCAGCAGTGAAGCAGTCACCGGGACAGACTTTAACAATGGCTACACCTTC.

This chain links TRBV24-1 with TRBJ2-3; D possibly corresponds to TRBD2 (5 bases). V was shortened by 0 bases and J by 4 bases, with 10 bases between the two germline ends. The CDR3 contains 15 residues. The germline V gene encodes CDR1 KGHDR and CDR2 SFDVKD. CDR3 amino acids: CATSDLRGSSDTQYF. CDR3 nucleotide sequence: TGTGCCACCAGTGATTTGCGGGGATCGTCAGATACGCAGTATTTT.

The chain carries TRBV4-1 and TRBJ1-6; D possibly corresponds to TRBD1 (6 bases). Germline CDR1 and CDR2: MGHRA and YSYEKL. Deletions cut 5 bases from V and 9 bases from J, with 20 bases between. This CDR3 region has 16 residues. The CDR3 spells CASSLHGAGVSSPLHF. The CDR3 nucleotides read TGCGCCAGCAGCTTACATGGCGCAGGGGTTTCTTCACCCCTCCACTTT.

The V call is TRBV27, the J call TRBJ1-6; 11 nucleotides line up with TRBD1. CDR1 is MNHEY, CDR2 SMNVEV, per germline (reference sequence). V trimming: 4 bases; J trimming: 5 bases; junction bases outside the gene matches: 4. The CDR3 has 16 amino acids. Written as DNA, the CDR3 is TGTGCCAGCAGTTCCTGGACAGGGGGCAATAATTCACCCCTCCACTTT. As protein: CASSSWTGGNNSPLHF.

The V gene is TRBV28, the J gene TRBJ2-3, with 12 bases that match TRBD2. Germline V lookup: CDR1 MDHEN, CDR2 SYDVKM. J gave up 7 bases and V 3 bases, and 8 bases lay outside the gene matches. The CDR3 contains 16 residues. The CDR3 is CASSLGLAGGLNTQYF. The CDR3 bases are TGTGCCAGCAGTTTGGGTCTAGCGGGGGGGCTTAATACGCAGTATTTT.

This sequence joins TRBV5-8 and TRBJ1-5; 10 bases align to TRBD1. The J segment lost 7 bases and the V segment lost 0 bases, leaving 7 bases of the junction unmatched. Looked up from germline, CDR1 is SGHTS and CDR2 is YDEGEE. The length of the CDR3 is 16 residues. The CDR3 loop reads CASSLVLTGGWQPQHF. CDR3 DNA: TGTGCCAGCAGCTTGGTTCTGACAGGGGGCTGGCAGCCCCAGCATTTT.

Only a few counts were recorded for this clone. V and J are TRBV5-6 and TRBJ1-1; 8 bases map to TRBD1. Trimming took 5 bases from V and 4 from J; bases not matched to a gene: 7. There are 14 residues in the CDR3. The germline V gene encodes CDR1 SGHDT and CDR2 YYEEEE. The CDR3 DNA sequence: TGTGCCAGCAGAAGGACAGGGAGTAGCACTGAAGCTTTCTTT. Protein: CASRRTGSSTEAFF.

The chain is built from TRBV28 and TRBJ2-1; D possibly corresponds to TRBD2 (6 bases). Trimming removed 6 bases from V and 6 bases from J, with 9 bases in between. Germline V gives CDR1 MDHEN, CDR2 SYDVKM. The CDR3 has 12 amino acids. The CDR3 coding sequence is TGTGCCAGCAGGAGGGGACTCAATGAGCAGTTCTTC. The encoded protein is CASRRGLNEQFF.